These T cell receptor beta chains were read from a single sample in a study of breast tumors, draining lymph nodes, adjacent tissues. TCRdb re-called the multiplex PCR reads through MiXCR, storing one row per CDR3 protein. The table records approximately 8,000 distinct CDR3 sequences, around 70% of them present only once. Specimen: tumor-adjacent breast tissue. The source is a female donor with breast cancer. Some clones in this sample may be carry-over from other donors' samples. Both conserved end residues are part of each CDR3. The D gene is left open where the match is weak. Expanded clones get a size class; other rows say once, few or many, or leave the size out.

J: TRBJ2-4; V: TRBV6-6; size: -; D: TRBD1; CDR3: CASSPDRKGENIQYF; DNA: TGTGCCAGCAGCCCGGACAGGAAGGGTGAAAACATTCAGTACTTC
J: TRBJ2-1; V: TRBV12-3/TRBV12-4; size: -; D: TRBD1; CDR3: CASSPTGGENYNEQFF; DNA: TGTGCCAGCAGTCCCACAGGGGGCGAGAACTACAATGAGCAGTTCTTC
J: TRBJ1-2; V: TRBV28; size: many; D: -; CDR3: CASSLPGVYGYTF; DNA: TGTGCCAGCAGTTTACCGGGGGTCTATGGCTACACCTTC
J: TRBJ2-1; V: TRBV6-2/TRBV6-3; size: medium-sized; D: TRBD1; CDR3: CASSSPGDRKDEQFF; DNA: TGTGCCAGCAGTTCCCCCGGGGACAGAAAGGATGAGCAGTTCTTC
J: TRBJ1-2; V: TRBV29-1; size: -; D: -; CDR3: CSVEGGHLNYGYTF; DNA: TGCAGCGTTGAGGGGGGACACCTTAACTATGGCTACACCTTC
J: TRBJ2-2; V: TRBV20-1; size: -; D: -; CDR3: CSARDGHRATGELFF; DNA: TGCAGTGCTAGAGATGGGCACAGGGCCACCGGGGAGCTGTTTTTT
J: TRBJ2-3; V: TRBV5-1; size: -; D: TRBD2; CDR3: CASSLLPSGSFIDTQYF; DNA: TGCGCCAGCAGCTTGCTTCCTAGCGGGAGTTTTATAGATACGCAGTATTTT
J: TRBJ1-1; V: TRBV6-5; size: -; D: -; CDR3: CASSYGGSEAFF; DNA: TGTGCCAGCAGTTACGGCGGTTCGGAAGCTTTCTTT
J: TRBJ1-2; V: TRBV12-3/TRBV12-4; size: -; D: TRBD1; CDR3: CASSSAGTVYGYTF; DNA: TGTGCCAGCAGTTCCGCCGGGACAGTCTATGGCTACACCTTC
J: TRBJ1-6; V: TRBV5-6; size: -; D: -; CDR3: CASIQQGGSPLHF; DNA: TGTGCCAGCATCCAACAGGGCGGGTCACCCCTCCACTTT
J: TRBJ2-7; V: TRBV5-1; size: few; D: TRBD2; CDR3: CASSPGLAVVYEQYF; DNA: TGCGCCAGCAGCCCCGGACTAGCGGTTGTCTACGAGCAGTACTTC
J: TRBJ1-4; V: TRBV3-1; size: -; D: TRBD1; CDR3: CASSQKGAGEKLFF; DNA: TGTGCCAGCAGCCAAAAGGGGGCGGGTGAAAAACTGTTTTTT
J: TRBJ1-4; V: TRBV6-6; size: hyperexpanded; D: TRBD1; CDR3: CASSPDRKGEKLFF; DNA: TGTGCCAGCAGCCCGGACAGGAAGGGTGAAAAACTGTTTTTT
J: TRBJ1-2; V: TRBV7-6; size: -; D: TRBD1; CDR3: CASSLEQGVRGYTF; DNA: TGTGCCAGCAGCTTAGAACAGGGGGTCAGGGGCTACACCTTC
J: TRBJ2-7; V: TRBV7-9; size: -; D: TRBD2; CDR3: CASSPKEEREFEQYF; DNA: TGTGCCAGCAGCCCCAAAGAGGAGCGGGAGTTCGAGCAGTACTTC
J: TRBJ2-5; V: TRBV7-9; size: -; D: -; CDR3: CASSPVAGLQETQYF; DNA: TGTGCCAGCAGCCCGGTGGCGGGACTCCAAGAGACCCAGTACTTC
J: TRBJ2-3; V: TRBV5-1; size: -; D: TRBD2; CDR3: CASSPGTSGSTDTQYF; DNA: TGCGCCAGCAGTCCGGGGACTAGCGGTAGCACAGATACGCAGTATTTT
J: TRBJ1-1; V: TRBV5-1; size: -; D: -; CDR3: CASSLGSGTEASF; DNA: TGCGCCAGCAGCTTGGGCTCGGGCACTGAAGCTTCCTTT
J: TRBJ2-3; V: TRBV7-8; size: large; D: -; CDR3: CASSSIGGYDTQYF; DNA: TGTGCCAGCAGCTCCATTGGCGGGTACGATACGCAGTATTTT
J: TRBJ2-1; V: TRBV25-1; size: -; D: -; CDR3: CASSELGNHEQFF; DNA: TGTGCCAGCAGTGAACTGGGGAACCATGAGCAGTTCTTC
J: TRBJ2-2; V: TRBV11-2; size: medium-sized; D: -; CDR3: CASSLSVIGGTHTGELFF; DNA: TGTGCCAGCAGCTTGAGCGTTATCGGCGGGACCCACACCGGGGAGCTGTTTTTT
J: TRBJ1-3; V: TRBV4-1; size: -; D: -; CDR3: CASSQTTGLGNTIYF; DNA: TGCGCCAGCAGCCAAACCACAGGGCTTGGAAACACCATATATTTT
J: TRBJ2-1; V: TRBV19; size: -; D: -; CDR3: CASSMFYGEEKVSSYNEQFF; DNA: TGTGCCAGTAGTATGTTTTATGGGGAGGAGAAAGTGAGTTCCTACAATGAGCAGTTCTTC
J: TRBJ1-2; V: TRBV5-1; size: -; D: -; CDR3: CASSLDRANGYTF; DNA: TGCGCCAGCAGCTTGGACAGGGCGAATGGCTACACCTTC
J: TRBJ2-7; V: TRBV20-1; size: -; D: TRBD1; CDR3: CSARAIRGRGSYEQYF; DNA: TGCAGTGCTAGAGCTATCAGGGGGCGCGGCTCCTACGAGCAGTACTTC
J: TRBJ2-3; V: TRBV10-3; size: -; D: TRBD1; CDR3: CAISIPGGESTDTQYF; DNA: TGTGCCATCAGTATTCCAGGGGGCGAGAGCACAGATACGCAGTATTTT
J: TRBJ1-6; V: TRBV20-1; size: -; D: -; CDR3: CSASLTEIFSPLHF; DNA: TGCAGTGCTTCCCTGACGGAAATATTCAGCCCCCTCCACTTT
J: TRBJ2-7; V: TRBV7-8; size: -; D: -; CDR3: CASSLGGTIYEQYF; DNA: TGTGCCAGCAGCTTAGGAGGGACCATCTACGAGCAGTACTTC
J: TRBJ2-2; V: TRBV13; size: -; D: -; CDR3: CASSIEDHLANTGELFF; DNA: TGTGCCAGCAGCATCGAGGACCACCTAGCGAACACCGGGGAGCTGTTTTTT
J: TRBJ1-1; V: TRBV27; size: -; D: -; CDR3: CASSSRVSTEAFF; DNA: TGTGCCAGCAGTTCCAGGGTGTCCACTGAAGCTTTCTTT
J: TRBJ2-3; V: TRBV27; size: many; D: -; CDR3: CASSSPGTDTQYF; DNA: TGTGCCAGCAGTTCCCCGGGCACAGATACGCAGTATTTT
J: TRBJ1-6; V: TRBV20-1; size: -; D: -; CDR3: CSAQTGNSPLHF; DNA: TGCAGTGCCCAGACGGGGAATTCACCCCTCCACTTT
J: TRBJ2-1; V: TRBV7-2; size: -; D: -; CDR3: CASSLTQGNEQFF; DNA: TGTGCCAGCAGCTTGACACAGGGAAATGAGCAGTTCTTC
J: TRBJ2-3; V: TRBV7-3; size: medium-sized; D: TRBD2; CDR3: CASSLNGASGMGTDTQYF; DNA: TGTGCCAGCAGCTTAAACGGCGCTAGCGGGATGGGGACAGATACGCAGTATTTT
J: TRBJ2-6; V: TRBV6-1; size: many; D: TRBD1; CDR3: CASGQGATGANVLTF; DNA: TGTGCCAGCGGACAGGGGGCGACAGGGGCCAACGTCCTGACTTTC